These 14 T cell receptor beta chains originate from one sample sequenced in a study of identical twins. TCRdb ran MiXCR on the 5' RACE reads and lists one entry per CDR3 protein. The sample consists of over 200,000 distinct CDR3 sequences, around 9.6% of them appearing once. The sample taken for sequencing was memory (CD45RO+) T cells sorted from blood. The receptor set was obtained from a woman aged 18-35 years in good health.

This clonotype has only a few counts. The gene calls are TRBV12-5 and TRBJ2-2; D gene ambiguous. CDR1 is LGHNT, CDR2 FRNRAP, per germline. This CDR3 has 16 residues. V was pared by 4 bases and J by 4 bases, with 16 bases between. The CDR3 reads CASGSGWGLATGELFF. The CDR3 DNA sequence: TGTGCTAGTGGTTCCGGATGGGGTCTTGCCACCGGGGAGCTGTTTTTT. The full variable domain, rest sourced from reference TRBV12-5 and TRBJ2-2, is DARVTQTPRHKVTEMGQEVTMRCQPILGHNTVFWYRQTMMQGLELLAYFRNRAPLDDSGMPKDRFSAEMPDATLATLKIQPSEPRDSAVYFCASGSGWGLATGELFFGEGSRLTVL.

The chain is built from TRBV12-3 or TRBV12-4 and TRBJ2-1; possible D gene TRBD2, 5 bases. This CDR3 region has 13 residues. The V and J ends lost 3 bases and 10 bases respectively, with 13 bases between them. CDR3 sequence (DNA): TGTGCCAGCAGTTTTGACCGGGGATGGGAGCAGTTCTTC. Amino acid sequence: CASSFDRGWEQFF.

The rearrangement joins TRBV9 to TRBJ2-3, with D tentatively TRBD2 (6 bases). This CDR3 spans 18 amino acids. The germline V gene encodes CDR1 SGDLS and CDR2 YYNGEE. The V end was cut by 4 bases, the J end by 1 base, with 22 bases between. CDR3 amino acids: CASSSNPRTTQGTDTQYF. As DNA, the CDR3 is TGTGCCAGCAGCTCCAACCCAAGGACTACCCAAGGCACAGATACGCAGTATTTT.

This clonotype has more than one count but fewer than ten. The chain couples TRBV12-3 or TRBV12-4 to TRBJ1-5; no clear D. CDR3 length: 14 residues. V was cut by 6 bases and J by 1 base, with 10 bases left in between. CDR3 nucleotides: TGTGCCAGCAGCGTTGATCACAGCAATCAGCCCCAGCATTTT. This encodes CASSVDHSNQPQHF.

This clonotype appeared a few times. One end of the junction varies from germline; a read error may be responsible. The chain employs TRBV7-7 and TRBJ2-3, with D uncertain. Germline CDR1 is SSHAT and CDR2 is FNYEAQ (reference sequence). The CDR3 covers 15 residues. The CDR3 spells CASSLLGQLGDTQYF. CDR3 DNA sequence: TGTGCTAGCAGCTTATTGGGTCAGTTGGGAGATACGCAGTATTTT.

This clonotype showed up many times. The chain joins TRBV5-1 to TRBJ1-1, with 10 bases lining up with TRBD1. V lost 0 bases, J lost 8 bases, and 10 bases stayed unmatched. Looked up from germline, CDR1 is SGHRS and CDR2 is YFSETQ. There are 16 residues in the CDR3. The CDR3 region is CASSLEPGTGASEAFF. The CDR3 DNA reads as TGCGCCAGCAGCTTGGAACCCGGGACAGGGGCGTCGGAAGCTTTCTTT.

This clonotype was detected ten times or more. This sequence joins TRBV3-1 and TRBJ1-2; D is possibly TRBD1 (5 bases). V lost 1 base and J lost 8, with 11 bases in between. CDR1 and CDR2 from the germline V gene are LGHDT and YNNKEL (reference sequence). The CDR3 length is 13 residues. DNA of the CDR3: TGTGCCAGCAGCCAAGGGGGCAGAAACGGCTACACCTTC. Translating it yields CASSQGGRNGYTF.

The chain is built from TRBV18 and TRBJ2-7; TRBD2 matches 9 bases. Losses at the gene ends were 3 bases for V and 5 bases for J; bases not matched to a gene: 5. This CDR3 comprises 14 residues. CDR1 is KGHSH and CDR2 is LQKENI in the germline V gene. The CDR3 protein is CASSPLAGPDEQYF. The CDR3 DNA follows: TGTGCCAGCTCACCGCTAGCGGGGCCTGACGAGCAGTACTTC.

This clonotype was recorded a few times. This chain links TRBV6-2 or TRBV6-3 with TRBJ2-5; no reliable D call. CDR3 size: 13 residues. Germline CDR1 is MNHEY and CDR2 is SVGEGT. V was trimmed by 3 bases and J by 5 bases, leaving 10 bases between them. The CDR3 is CASSYLLTETQYF. The CDR3 DNA reads TGTGCCAGCAGTTATCTCTTGACGGAGACCCAGTACTTC.

V usage is TRBV12-3 or TRBV12-4 and J usage is TRBJ2-7; 12 bases align to TRBD2. After removal of 7 bases from V and 6 bases from J, the junction contained 13 bases not matched to a gene. CDR3 length: 16 amino acids. The DNA for the CDR3 is TGTGCCAGCACCCTGGGTCTAGCGGGAGGGCACGGCGAGCAGTACTTC. It translates to CASTLGLAGGHGEQYF.

This clonotype was recorded many times. The chain couples TRBV15 to TRBJ2-5, with D unclear. The germline gives CDR1 LNHNV, CDR2 YYDKDF (reference sequence). This CDR3 spans 14 amino acids. V dropped 1 base and J dropped 4 bases, with 10 bases sitting between them. The CDR3: CATSRGGMGETQYF. The CDR3 nucleotides read TGTGCCACCAGCAGAGGTGGTATGGGAGAGACCCAGTACTTC.

This clonotype turned up a few times. The gene calls are TRBV5-1 and TRBJ2-5; a weak D match, TRBD1 (6 bases). CDR1 SGHRS and CDR2 YFSETQ come from the germline V gene. The CDR3 covers 15 residues. Trimming took off 0 bases at V and 1 base at J, with 10 bases between the two ends. The DNA of the CDR3 is TGCGCCAGCAGCTTGGGAGCAGGGGTCCAAGAGACCCAGTACTTC. It specifies CASSLGAGVQETQYF.

This clonotype was seen repeatedly, ten times or more. J is TRBJ2-1 and V is TRBV20-1; TRBD1 or TRBD2 may be the D gene (5 bases each). Germline V CDR1 and CDR2: DFQATT, SNEGSKA (reference sequence). This CDR3 comprises 12 residues. V was shortened by 6 bases and J by 9 bases, with 15 bases between the two germline ends. DNA of the CDR3: TGCAGTGCCGCTATGAGGGACCTTGAGCAGTTCTTC. Residues: CSAAMRDLEQFF.

V is TRBV9 and J is TRBJ2-1; no clear D. CDR1 is SGDLS and CDR2 is YYNGEE in the germline V gene. The CDR3 spans 16 residues. Deletions cut 0 bases from V and 2 bases from J, with 12 bases between. CDR3 residues: CASSVDVTVAYNEQFF. The CDR3 bases are TGTGCCAGCAGCGTAGATGTAACGGTGGCCTACAATGAGCAGTTCTTC.